These 6 T cell receptor beta chains were all obtained from the same sample, sequenced in a study of blood T cells in healthy people across ages. A second PCR of roughly 7 to 11 cycles used a sample-barcoded 5' primer and a J-beta primer mix. TCRdb re-analysed the 5' RACE reads in MiXCR, keeping a single row per CDR3 protein. The sample has 1.5 million to 2 million distinct CDR3 sequences, 28% seen once. The sequencing sample was made of blood. The receptors come from a woman in her twenties or thirties in good health.

The V gene is TRBV5-1, the J gene TRBJ1-1, with no clear D. V was trimmed by 4 bases and J by 3 bases, leaving 19 bases between them. The CDR3 totals 16 residues. CDR1 and CDR2 (germline): SGHRS, YFSETQ. CDR3 in DNA: TGCGCCAGCAGCCTAGAAAGGGCCAGGCTGGACACTGAAGCTTTCTTT. Amino acids: CASSLERARLDTEAFF.

Regarding this clonotype: It may be a read error: a sequence one base away is much more abundant. V usage is TRBV29-1 and J usage is TRBJ2-1; D perhaps matches TRBD2 (5 bases). The length of the CDR3 is 15 residues. V lost 5 bases and J 10 bases, leaving 24 bases between the germline ends. The germline V gene encodes CDR1 SQVTM and CDR2 ANQGSEA. Here the CDR3 reads CSVYVKEGFTYEQFF. In DNA form, the CDR3 reads TGCAGCGTTTACGTTAAAGAGGGTTTTACCTACGAGCAGTTCTTC.

This clonotype was seen a few times. The chain links TRBV7-2 to TRBJ1-6; D unclear. V was clipped by 1 base and J by 2 bases, with 9 bases between them. Germline CDR1 reads SGHTA; CDR2 reads FQGNSA. The length of the CDR3 is 16 residues. This CDR3 reads CASSLEASPYNSPLHF. The CDR3 DNA reads TGTGCCAGCAGCTTAGAGGCCTCTCCCTATAATTCACCCCTCCACTTT.

In this sample, this clonotype turned up a few times. V and J are TRBV5-5 and TRBJ2-1; 12 bases align to TRBD1. Germline V gene data show CDR1 as SGHKS and CDR2 as YYEKEE (reference sequence). The CDR3 has 16 residues. The V and J ends lost 3 bases and 3 bases, in that order; junction bases with no gene match: 4. CDR3 nucleotides: TGTGCCAGCAGCTACGGGACAGGGGGCTTCTACAATGAGCAGTTCTTC. Translation: CASSYGTGGFYNEQFF.

The table lists this clonotype with many counts. This sequence joins TRBV27 and TRBJ2-6; possibly TRBD1 for D (6 bases). V dropped 6 bases and J dropped 0 bases, with 12 bases sitting between them. This CDR3 contains 16 residues. Germline CDR1 MNHEY, CDR2 SMNVEV (reference sequence). The DNA of the CDR3 is TGTGCCAGCAGGCCGGAAGGGGGCTCTGGGGCCAACGTCCTGACTTTC. Translated: CASRPEGGSGANVLTF.

As for this clonotype: Germline is not matched at one junction end, which may reflect a read error. The rearrangement uses TRBV30 and TRBJ2-5, with a possible D match to TRBD1 (6 bases). CDR1 is GTSNPN and CDR2 is SVGIG in the germline V gene (reference sequence). The CDR3 has 12 residues. The CDR3 protein is CAWSHTGSRCNF. CDR3 DNA sequence: TGTGCCTGGAGTCACACAGGGTCGCGGTGTAACTTC. The full variable domain, its missing parts supplied by reference TRBV30 and TRBJ2-5, is SQTIHQWPATLVQPVGSPLSLECTVEGTSNPNLYWYRQAAGRGLQLLFYSVGIGQISSEVPQNLSASRPQDRQFILSSKKLLLSDSGFYLCAWSHTGSRCNFGPGTRLLVL.